These T cell receptor beta chains were read from a single sample in a study of blood T cell repertoires in COVID-19. The data were produced by immunoSEQ multiplex PCR, yet TCRdb's version contains in-frame clones alone and is incomplete. The table shows 200,000 to 250,000 clones, with roughly 83% occurring only once. Sequenced material: peripheral blood. These receptors were collected from a man at least 80 years old with acute or convalescent COVID-19. Each CDR3 is given with its conserved first and last residue. D genes are given only for firm matches. The size field is filled for only some rows; it gives once, few, many or a size class.

clone_size,v_call,d_call,j_call,cdr3_aa,cdr3_nt
.,TRBV9,.,TRBJ1-2,CASYGRDGGYTF,TGTGCCTCGTACGGGAGGGATGGCGGCTACACCTTC
.,TRBV6-5,TRBD2,TRBJ2-1,CASSFDSGPYNEQFF,TGTGCCAGCAGCTTTGATAGCGGGCCATACAATGAGCAGTTCTTC
.,TRBV12-3/TRBV12-4,.,TRBJ2-1,CASSRGGNEQFF,TGTGCCAGCAGTAGGGGGGGGAATGAGCAGTTCTTC
.,TRBV21-1,.,TRBJ2-1,CASSTPGLAGGHDAFF,TGTGCCAGCAGCACTCCGGGACTAGCGGGAGGGCACGACGCGTTCTTC
.,TRBV5-6,.,TRBJ1-1,CASSRGGNTEAFF,TGTGCCAGCAGCCGCGGAGGGAACACTGAAGCTTTCTTT
.,TRBV7-9,TRBD1,TRBJ1-4,CASSPLQGAVEKLFF,TGTGCCAGCAGCCCATTACAGGGGGCGGTTGAAAAACTGTTTTTT
once,TRBV19,TRBD1,TRBJ1-5,CASSIVTGGRQPQHF,TGTGCCAGTAGTATAGTCACAGGGGGCAGGCAGCCCCAGCATTTT
.,TRBV7-2,.,TRBJ2-7,CASSLGGGTLSYEQYF,TGTGCCAGCAGCTTAGGGGGCGGGACCCTCTCCTACGAGCAGTACTTC
.,TRBV7-6,.,TRBJ2-3,CASSLGVQGTDTQYF,TGTGCCAGCAGCTTAGGCGTCCAGGGCACAGATACGCAGTATTTT
.,TRBV7-9,.,TRBJ2-1,CASSLEVVLHNEQFF,TGTGCCAGCAGCTTAGAGGTGGTACTACACAATGAGCAGTTCTTC
.,TRBV10-1,.,TRBJ2-5,CASSEPGVKETQYF,TGCGCCAGCAGTGAGCCGGGGGTTAAGGAGACCCAGTACTTC
.,TRBV19,.,TRBJ1-5,CASSIKQNQPQHF,TGTGCCAGTAGTATTAAACAGAATCAGCCCCAGCATTTT
once,TRBV2,TRBD1,TRBJ1-4,CASSAAGTGWEKLFF,TGTGCCAGCAGTGCAGCCGGGACAGGGTGGGAAAAACTGTTTTTT
.,TRBV7-9,TRBD1,TRBJ2-7,CASSFGTGFLGPEPEQYF,TGTGCCAGCAGCTTTGGGACAGGGTTCCTGGGCCCTGAACCCGAGCAGTACTTC
.,TRBV11-2,TRBD1,TRBJ1-1,CASSAWDRGVSEAFF,TGTGCCAGCAGCGCGTGGGACAGGGGGGTTTCTGAAGCTTTCTTT
few,TRBV3-1/TRBV3-2,TRBD2,TRBJ2-1,CASSHELAGGPGEQFF,TGTGCCAGCAGCCACGAACTAGCGGGGGGGCCGGGTGAGCAGTTCTTC
.,TRBV4-1,.,TRBJ1-3,CASSQDTGQPLSGNTIYF,TGCGCCAGCAGCCAAGACACCGGACAGCCCCTCTCTGGAAACACCATATATTTT
.,TRBV5-8,.,TRBJ2-4,CASSFGRTAKGIQYF,TGTGCCAGCAGCTTCGGCAGGACTGCAAAAGGCATTCAGTACTTC
few,TRBV6-5,TRBD1,TRBJ2-7,CASSYSRTGAGEQYF,TGTGCCAGCAGTTACTCGCGGACAGGGGCGGGGGAGCAGTACTTC
.,TRBV28,.,TRBJ1-4,CASSFRTLNEKLFF,TGTGCCAGCAGTTTCCGGACACTAAATGAAAAACTGTTTTTT
.,TRBV5-1,.,TRBJ2-3,CASSARDFLSSSTDTQYF,TGCGCCAGCAGCGCACGGGACTTTCTCTCCTCTAGCACAGATACGCAGTATTTT
.,TRBV5-3,.,TRBJ1-3,CARQRAGNTIYF,TGTGCCAGACAGCGGGCTGGAAACACCATATATTTT
.,TRBV2,.,TRBJ1-5,CASIRDTGGNQPQHF,TGTGCCAGCATCAGGGACACGGGTGGCAATCAGCCCCAGCATTTT
.,TRBV6-5,.,TRBJ1-6,CASSYSRQGLTPLHF,TGTGCCAGCAGTTACTCCCGCCAGGGTCTAACGCCCCTCCACTTT
few,TRBV18,TRBD1,TRBJ1-2,CASSVDRGGLYGYTF,TGTGCCAGCTCGGTTGACAGGGGTGGTCTCTATGGCTACACCTTC
.,TRBV24-1,.,TRBJ2-3,CATSAPRRHRDSTDTQYF,TGTGCCACCAGTGCACCCCGCCGGCACAGGGATAGCACAGATACGCAGTATTTT
.,TRBV9,.,TRBJ2-1,CASSPPPSRNYNEQFF,TGTGCCAGCAGCCCACCGCCTTCGAGGAACTACAATGAGCAGTTCTTC
.,TRBV7-9,.,TRBJ1-1,CASSHDTNTEAFF,TGTGCCAGCAGCCATGACACTAACACTGAAGCTTTCTTT
many,TRBV18,.,TRBJ2-3,CASSPPGLGTDTQYF,TGTGCCAGCTCACCACCGGGGCTAGGGACAGATACGCAGTATTTT
.,TRBV6-5,.,TRBJ2-3,CASSYALPDTQYF,TGTGCCAGCAGTTACGCACTCCCAGATACGCAGTATTTT
.,TRBV5-1,.,TRBJ2-1,CASSLGGGRGEQFF,TGCGCCAGCAGCTTAGGTGGGGGCCGGGGTGAGCAGTTCTTC
.,TRBV5-1,.,TRBJ2-7,CASSLGQETDEQYF,TGCGCCAGCAGCTTGGGGCAGGAAACCGACGAGCAGTACTTC
once,TRBV7-2,.,TRBJ2-7,CASSSGGTAVNEQYF,TGTGCCAGCAGCTCAGGAGGGACAGCTGTCAACGAGCAGTACTTC
.,TRBV9,.,TRBJ2-2,CASSVGERRTGELFF,TGTGCCAGCAGCGTGGGCGAGAGAAGGACCGGGGAGCTGTTTTTT
.,TRBV5-8,.,TRBJ1-2,CASRVRGNYGYTF,TGTGCCAGCAGGGTCCGGGGTAACTATGGCTACACCTTC
once,TRBV5-1,.,TRBJ1-3,CASTRGNFSGNTIYF,TGCGCCAGCACAAGGGGAAATTTCTCTGGAAACACCATATATTTT
.,TRBV6-6,.,TRBJ2-7,CASRVGLNSYEQYF,TGTGCCAGCAGGGTGGGACTGAACTCCTACGAGCAGTACTTC
few,TRBV27,TRBD1,TRBJ1-2,CASSSQGGGSYGYTF,TGTGCCAGCAGTTCCCAGGGGGGCGGAAGCTATGGCTACACCTTC
.,TRBV30,.,TRBJ1-4,CAWNKGGGRSEKLFF,TGTGCCTGGAATAAAGGGGGGGGCCGGAGTGAAAAACTGTTTTTT
.,TRBV5-1,TRBD1,TRBJ2-7,CASRPPIPGQGMDYEQYF,TGCGCCAGCCGGCCGCCCATTCCGGGACAGGGGATGGATTACGAGCAGTACTTC
.,TRBV11-3,TRBD1,TRBJ2-2,CASSSPLQGTNTGELFF,TGTGCCAGCAGCTCCCCGCTACAGGGGACGAACACCGGGGAGCTGTTTTTT
.,TRBV28,TRBD2,TRBJ2-3,CASSLSGSGHTDTQYF,TGTGCCAGCAGTCTTTCGGGTAGCGGGCACACAGATACGCAGTATTTT
.,TRBV24-1,TRBD1,TRBJ2-5,CATSDQGTAKETQYF,TGTGCCACCAGTGACCAGGGGACAGCGAAAGAGACCCAGTACTTC
.,TRBV27,TRBD1,TRBJ1-6,CASSPTGRMTPLHF,TGTGCCAGCAGTCCGACAGGGAGGATGACACCCCTCCACTTT
.,TRBV6-5,.,TRBJ2-3,CASREGTGTQYF,TGTGCCAGCAGGGAGGGAACGGGTACGCAGTATTTT
.,TRBV19,.,TRBJ1-3,CASIASPGAGNTIYF,TGTGCCAGTATCGCCTCGCCAGGGGCTGGAAACACCATATATTTT
.,TRBV4-1,.,TRBJ1-2,CASSQDIAYRVNYGYTF,TGCGCCAGCAGCCAAGATATCGCCTACAGGGTTAACTATGGCTACACCTTC
few,TRBV2,TRBD2,TRBJ2-1,CASTVGGGGYNEQFF,TGTGCCAGTACCGTTGGCGGGGGGGGATACAATGAGCAGTTCTTC
.,TRBV7-9,.,TRBJ2-7,CASSPRAGSYEQYF,TGTGCCAGCAGCCCCCGGGCGGGGAGCTACGAGCAGTACTTC
.,TRBV5-1,TRBD1,TRBJ1-6,CASSFGGQGLNSPLHF,TGCGCCAGCAGCTTTGGAGGACAGGGTCTGAATTCACCCCTCCACTTT
few,TRBV24-1,.,TRBJ2-7,CATSDQQGEQYF,TGTGCCACCAGTGATCAGCAGGGGGAGCAGTACTTC
.,TRBV5-1,TRBD1,TRBJ1-2,CASSPPTGRYGYTF,TGCGCCAGCAGCCCACCGACAGGGAGGTATGGCTACACCTTC
.,TRBV30,TRBD1,TRBJ1-3,CAWRTGQGAGTIYF,TGTGCCTGGAGAACGGGACAGGGGGCAGGCACCATATATTTT
.,TRBV10-1,.,TRBJ2-7,CASSGGLGRGSYEQYF,TGCGCCAGCAGTGGGGGCTTGGGCAGGGGATCCTACGAGCAGTACTTC
.,TRBV7-3,TRBD1,TRBJ2-6,CASSVDRDGANVLTF,TGTGCCAGCAGCGTCGACAGGGATGGGGCCAACGTCCTGACTTTC
.,TRBV5-1,TRBD1,TRBJ1-4,CASSLTGDAKLFF,TGCGCCAGCAGCTTAACAGGGGACGCAAAACTGTTTTTT
few,TRBV25-1,TRBD1,TRBJ1-2,CASSDPGQGNGYTF,TGTGCCAGCAGTGACCCGGGACAGGGGAATGGCTACACCTTC
.,TRBV19,.,TRBJ2-1,CASSIGQNNEQFF,TGTGCCAGTAGTATTGGGCAGAACAATGAGCAGTTCTTC
.,TRBV7-9,TRBD1,TRBJ1-4,CASSSGQGEGEKLFF,TGTGCCAGCAGTTCTGGACAGGGGGAGGGAGAAAAACTGTTTTTT